A single sample is the source of the 8 T cell receptor beta chains below, sequenced in a study of OX40 agonist ivuxolimab in advanced cancers. The table came from immunoSEQ multiplex PCR; TCRdb's copy has only in-frame clones and leaves some out. Of tens of thousands of clones listed, about 87% are singletons. The sample here was CD4+ or CD8+ T cells sorted from blood, taken in a trial of the OX40 agonist ivuxolimab. The receptors were sampled from an adult with an advanced solid tumor such as melanoma, head and neck, liver or kidney cancer.

The chain links TRBV5-4 to TRBJ2-3; 8 bases are shared with TRBD2. The CDR3 totals 14 residues. The junction had 2 bases not matched to a gene; V was cut back by 0 bases and J by 5 bases. CDR1 SGHNT and CDR2 YYREEE come from the germline V gene (reference sequence). The CDR3 spells CASSLAGGGDTQYF. The CDR3 coding sequence is TGTGCCAGCAGCTTGGCCGGGGGGGGAGATACGCAGTATTTT.

The chain has TRBV20-1 and TRBJ2-5; D gene ambiguous. V was pared by 5 bases and J by 5 bases, with 9 bases between. CDR1 is DFQATT and CDR2 is SNEGSKA in the germline V gene (reference sequence). CDR3 length: 11 residues. CDR3 residues: CSARVWETQYF. CDR3 nucleotide sequence: TGCAGTGCTCGGGTATGGGAGACCCAGTACTTC.

V is TRBV6-5 and J is TRBJ2-3; the D gene is possibly TRBD2 (6 bases). Germline-derived CDR1 and CDR2 are MNHEY and SVGAGI. This CDR3 is built from 13 residues. Trimming left V 6 bases short and J 11 bases short, with 18 bases between. The CDR3 region has the DNA TGTGCCAGCAGGTTCGGACTGTCGGGGGAGCAGTATTTT. Its translation is CASRFGLSGEQYF.

The V and J genes are TRBV5-4 and TRBJ2-2; a weak D match, TRBD1 (6 bases). V was shortened by 4 bases and J by 4 bases, with 14 bases between the two germline ends. The length of the CDR3 is 15 residues. CDR1 is SGHNT, CDR2 YYREEE, per germline (reference sequence). The CDR3 nucleotides are TGTGCCAGCAGCATCACAGGGCAGGGCACCGGGGAGCTGTTTTTT. This codes for CASSITGQGTGELFF. Looking up the rest from reference TRBV5-4 and TRBJ2-2 gives the full variable domain: ETGVTQSPTHLIKTRGQQVTLRCSSQSGHNTVSWYQQALGQGPQFIFQYYREEENGRGNFPPRFSGLQFPNYSSELNVNALELDDSALYLCASSITGQGTGELFFGEGSRLTVL.

J is TRBJ2-1 and V is TRBV6-5; no clear D gene. Trimming took off 6 bases at V and 10 bases at J, with 13 bases between the two ends. The CDR3 covers 12 residues. CDR1 and CDR2 from the germline V gene are MNHEY and SVGAGI. CDR3 protein: CASSRDDNEQFF. CDR3 coding DNA: TGTGCCAGCAGCCGCGACGATAACGAGCAGTTCTTC.

CDR3 loop: CASSSPLRRRGYTF. The CDR3 DNA sequence: TGTGCCAGCAGTTCCCCCCTAAGGAGGAGGGGCTACACCTTC. This chain uses TRBV27 with TRBJ1-2; no clear D gene. The CDR3 consists of 14 residues. The ends were cut back, 4 bases at V and 8 bases at J, with 17 bases in the middle. The germline V gene encodes CDR1 MNHEY and CDR2 SMNVEV (reference sequence).

Only one count was recorded for this clone. The chain recombines TRBV4-3 with TRBJ2-7; no clear D gene. This CDR3 comprises 16 residues. Germline CDR1 and CDR2: LGHNA and YSLEER. V was cut by 0 bases and J by 0 bases, with 12 bases left in between. In nucleotides, the CDR3 is TGCGCCAGCAGCCAAGACCCCCGGCGGAGCTCCTACGAGCAGTACTTC. This encodes CASSQDPRRSSYEQYF.

The rearrangement links TRBV11-2 to TRBJ1-2; D is undetermined. Germline values: CDR1 SGHAT, CDR2 FQNNGV. The CDR3 runs 14 residues. Trimming removed 1 base from V and 8 bases from J, with 14 bases in between. The CDR3 DNA is TGTGCCAGCAGCTTAGTGGGCAGCTCGAGAGGCTACACCTTC. Amino acids: CASSLVGSSRGYTF.